In its sample, the clone carrying this T cell receptor (beta chain) was seen many times. Molecular barcoded adaptors covering alpha/delta and beta/gamma chains were used on approximately 400 ng RNA. A single record per CDR3 protein comes from TCRdb applying MiXCR to the reads. The sample lists approximately 90,000 distinct CDR3 sequences, more than 9% occurring once. This specimen belongs to a study of read filtering for tumor transcriptome and immune sequencing. Study-wide context: Patients were some 16 male and some 13 female, mean age roughly 68 years, range roughly 47 to 80.

In germline, CDR1 is ENHRY, CDR2 SYGVKD. V lost 3 bases and J 2 bases, leaving 10 bases between the germline ends. The length of the CDR3 is 14 residues. The source is a donor aged 40 or older with multiple myeloma. The specimen was a population of CD138-negative cells sorted from bone marrow. This chain uses TRBV10-3 with TRBJ2-5; D possibly corresponds to TRBD2 (6 bases). In DNA, the CDR3 is TGTGCCATCAGTGACACACGGGGGCAAGAGACCCAGTACTTC. It yields the protein CAISDTRGQETQYF.